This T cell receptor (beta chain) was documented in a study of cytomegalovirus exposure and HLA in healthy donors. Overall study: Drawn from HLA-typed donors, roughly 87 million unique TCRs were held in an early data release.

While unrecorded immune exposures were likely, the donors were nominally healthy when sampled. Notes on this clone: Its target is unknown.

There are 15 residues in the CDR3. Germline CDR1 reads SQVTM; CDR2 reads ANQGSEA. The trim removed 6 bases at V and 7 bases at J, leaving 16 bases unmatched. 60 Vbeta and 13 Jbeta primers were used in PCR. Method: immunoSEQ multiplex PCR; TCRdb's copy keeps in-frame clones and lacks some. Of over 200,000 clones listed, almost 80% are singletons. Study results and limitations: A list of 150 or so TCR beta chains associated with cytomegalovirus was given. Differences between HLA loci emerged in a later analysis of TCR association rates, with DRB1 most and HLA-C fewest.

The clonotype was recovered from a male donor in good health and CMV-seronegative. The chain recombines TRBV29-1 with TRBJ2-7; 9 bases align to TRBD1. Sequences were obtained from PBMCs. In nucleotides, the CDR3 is TGCAGCGTCAGATATGCCGGGACAGGGAGACGGGAGCAGTACTTC. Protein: CSVRYAGTGRREQYF.